This T cell receptor beta chain was profiled in a study of T cells in Graves' hyperthyroidism and ophthalmopathy. The overall study: Any treatment followed the collection of peripheral blood at initial diagnosis.

This clonotype was seen repeatedly, ten times or more. Amplification yielded TCR beta CDR3 regions, with RNA transcripts as the source. HTBI primers were the set used in a first-round RT-PCR of the TCR CDR3. MiXCR was run by TCRdb on the multiplex PCR reads, yielding one entry per CDR3 protein. The table records 450,000 to 650,000 distinct CDR3 sequences, approximately 15% of them present only once. Disease duration was under 3 months in the ophthalmopathy patients, who also had a Clinical Activity Score of at least 3 and a NOSPECS grade of at least 4. The sample comprised blood. The TCR originated in a woman under 30 with Graves' ophthalmopathy.

The CDR3 is CASSLLAGVVYEQYF. The CDR3, as DNA: TGCGCCAGCAGCTTACTAGCGGGAGTAGTCTACGAGCAGTACTTC. The chain couples TRBV5-1 to TRBJ2-7; 11 bases agree with TRBD2. V lost 2 bases, J lost 3 bases, and 4 bases stayed unmatched. Germline-derived CDR1 and CDR2 are SGHRS and YFSETQ. The CDR3 runs 15 residues.